The text below deals with one TCR beta chain. V shed 4 bases and J 0 bases; nucleotides not matched to a gene: 1. Germline V gene data show CDR1 as SGHDT and CDR2 as YYEEEE. CDR3 size: 15 residues. This entry belongs to a study of blood T cell repertoires in COVID-19. Authors' processing steps: Amplification with reference gene primers provided the estimates of nucleated cell counts. Generated by immunoSEQ multiplex PCR, the TCRdb table keeps only in-frame clones and is missing some. The V and J calls and the clone size are those of that table, but D and trimming were determined from the DNA. The profile shows roughly 260,000 clones, 70% to 90% of them singletons.

This rearrangement joins TRBV5-6 to TRBJ1-4; 9 bases align to TRBD1. This clonotype originated in a woman aged 40 to 50 who had recovered from COVID-19. Sequenced input: peripheral blood. The CDR3 coding sequence is TGTGCCAGCAGCAGACAGGGGGCAACTAATGAAAAACTGTTTTTT. It is translated as CASSRQGATNEKLFF.